These 5 T cell receptor beta chains share one sample of origin, sequenced in a study of T-cell memory formation after mild COVID-19. Each CDR3 protein is one row after TCRdb ran MiXCR on the 5' RACE reads. The sample yields more than 400,000 distinct CDR3 sequences, over 15% seen once. The specimen was PBMCs or a T cell subset sorted from them (not recorded which). The source of these receptors is an adult woman who had mild COVID-19 (a few samples of this study predate the infection). Cell type and time point are not known.

The chain employs TRBV9 and TRBJ2-1; TRBD2 matches 8 bases. The CDR3 is 15 amino acids. Germline CDR1 is SGDLS and CDR2 is YYNGEE. With V trimmed by 4 bases and J by 4 bases, 7 bases remained unmatched. As DNA, the CDR3 is TGTGCCAGCAGCACGGGGGGGGGAGGGTACAATGAGCAGTTCTTC. Translating it yields CASSTGGGGYNEQFF. The entire variable domain, with the rest obtained from reference TRBV9 and TRBJ2-1, is as follows: DSGVTQTPKHLITATGQRVTLRCSPRSGDLSVYWYQQSLDQGLQFLIQYYNGEERAKGNILERFSAQQFPDLHSELNLSSLELGDSALYFCASSTGGGGYNEQFFGPGTRLTVL.

The sample holds a few counts of this clonotype. The V call is TRBV6-5, the J call TRBJ1-5, with D tentatively TRBD1 (5 bases). V lost 5 bases and J 0 bases, leaving 14 bases between the germline ends. This CDR3 contains 16 residues. The germline V gene has CDR1 MNHEY and CDR2 SVGAGI. In DNA, the CDR3 is TGTGCCAGCAGTCCCCCGGGGGTTTATAGCAATCAGCCCCAGCATTTT. Its translation is CASSPPGVYSNQPQHF.

The chain uses TRBV7-2 and TRBJ2-4, with a possible D match to TRBD2 (5 bases). The CDR3 has 14 residues. Germline V CDR1 and CDR2: SGHTA, FQGNSA. V lost 1 base and J lost 5, with 9 bases in between. The CDR3 DNA reads TGTGCCAGCAGCTTAGACAGCGGCGAAAACATTCAGTACTTC. This encodes CASSLDSGENIQYF. Supplemented by reference TRBV7-2 and TRBJ2-4, the full variable domain reads GAGVSQSPSNKVTEKGKDVELRCDPISGHTALYWYRQSLGQGLEFLIYFQGNSAPDKSGLPSDRFSAERTGGSVSTLTIQRTQQEDSAVYLCASSLDSGENIQYFGAGTRLSVL.

This clonotype was found many times. The rearrangement joins TRBV27 to TRBJ2-1; 13 bases are a match to TRBD2. J was trimmed by 5 bases and V by 7 bases; bases with no gene match: 14. This CDR3 is built from 18 residues. Germline CDR1 and CDR2: MNHEY and SMNVEV (reference sequence). This CDR3 is CASTRTSGSLVTNNEQFF. In nucleotides, the CDR3 is TGTGCCAGCACCCGGACTAGCGGGAGCCTGGTGACAAACAATGAGCAGTTCTTC.

The chain links TRBV12-3 or TRBV12-4 to TRBJ2-1; 10 nucleotides align to TRBD1. The CDR3 consists of 16 residues. The V gene end was trimmed by 7 bases and the J gene end by 9 bases; junction bases not matched to a gene: 15. CDR3 amino acids: CASIEELDRGNTEQFF. CDR3 coding DNA: TGTGCCAGCATTGAAGAGTTGGACAGGGGGAACACTGAGCAGTTCTTC.